This T cell receptor (beta chain) was documented in a study of blood T cells in healthy people across ages. This CDR3 is 18 amino acids long. J lost 4 bases, V lost 6 bases, and 18 bases had no gene match. Germline V gene sequence: CDR1 MNHNS, CDR2 SASEGT. Primers used in a second PCR of about 6 to 11 cycles were a sample-barcoded 5' primer and a J-beta primer mix. Each of the samples gave a minimum of 3 million paired-end reads that contained CDR3. TCRdb re-analysed the 5' RACE reads in MiXCR, keeping a single row per CDR3 protein. The sample records about 670,000 distinct CDR3 sequences, approximately 40% being singletons. Each sample yielded at least 5.5 micrograms of PBMC total RNA.

The V and J genes are TRBV6-1 and TRBJ2-7; TRBD1 matches at 10 bases. The TCR originated in a man aged 80 or over in good health. The sequencing input was blood. CDR3 nucleotides: TGTGCCAGCAGCCCCCCCCCCGACAGGGGGCGAGTAGGATACGAGCAGTACTTC. This sequence encodes CASSPPPDRGRVGYEQYF.